This TCR beta chain was captured by sequencing in a study of cytomegalovirus exposure and HLA in healthy donors. A few counts support this clone. Antigen specificity is unknown. Repertoires were generated with immunoSEQ multiplex PCR, while TCRdb's copy carries only in-frame clones and drops some. The sample holds approximately 160,000 clones, approximately 86% seen once. Whole-study findings and limits: Some TCR beta chains (over 150 of them) were listed as cytomegalovirus-associated.

Deletions cut 4 bases from V and 0 bases from J, with 12 bases between. CDR1 and CDR2 (germline): LNHDA, SQIVND (reference sequence). The CDR3 extends over 15 amino acids. The chain joins TRBV19 to TRBJ1-1; D remains ambiguous. The TCR originated in a woman aged 18-29 years in good health and CMV-seronegative. The sequenced sample consisted of PBMCs. The CDR3 DNA sequence: TGTGCCAGTAGTACAACAGAGCTAATGAACACTGAAGCTTTCTTT. Translating it yields CASSTTELMNTEAFF.